Reported below is one T cell receptor (beta chain). This receptor's antigen is unknown. No qualities accompany the bases; no much larger clone lies one base away. Donors were a few dozen systemically healthy Caucasian individuals from Russia aged 6 to 90 years. Around 9.8 milliliters of peripheral blood were collected from each donor into EDTA-treated Vacutainer tubes. PBMCs were isolated by Ficoll-Paque density-gradient centrifugation, with at least 6 million obtained per sample. Total RNA was extracted from PBMCs with Trizol reagent, with at least 6 micrograms obtained per sample. For every donor, flow cytometry on a PBMC aliquot measured the percentage of naive CD45RAhigh/CD27high T cells. Library preparation employed 5' RACE. The sequencer listed for this sample is Illumina HiSeq 2500. A second PCR of roughly 7 to 11 cycles was performed with a sample-barcoded 5' primer and a J-beta primer mix. Each TCR beta cDNA molecule received a unique molecular identifier from a template-switch 5' adaptor carrying 12 random nucleotides. Each sample yielded at least 2.5 million CDR3-containing paired-end reads. The Mint cDNA synthesis kit, primed by a TRBC-specific oligonucleotide, was used to synthesize first-strand cDNA from all RNA. Following uracil-DNA glycosylase treatment, a first 18-cycle PCR with universal primers M1SS and BC2_uni_R was performed on all cDNA. The published analysis was carried out like this. For normalization, 1 million high-quality reads were randomly selected from each sample, with every read carrying a distinct molecular identifier. Instead of being binned into consensus sequences, reads with shared molecular identifiers were discarded. MiTCR, run with a Q25 quality threshold and the strictest error-elimination algorithm, handled CDR3 identification, clonotype clustering and error correction. A nonparametric unseen species model with Euler transformation was used to estimate a lower bound on total TCR beta diversity. TCRdb itself trimmed the public reads at Q25 with fastp, ran MiXCR and retained productive beta chains. Entries that share a CDR3 protein sequence are merged under the most common genes and DNA. The V and J calls, along with clone size, are taken from TCRdb and not from the paper's own processing. The sample profile shows 550,000 to 750,000 distinct CDR3 sequences; 20% to 25% of them were found once. The ten largest account for roughly 3.9% of the sample.

From the cysteine through the phenylalanine, the CDR3 covers 15 amino acids. Only CDR3 DNA remains: 45 bases, in frame from the first base. CDR1 is given as LNHNV and CDR2 as YYDKDF, both from the germline V gene (reference sequence). V lost 0 bases and J lost 6 bases; the stretch between them is 15 bases long. The data were obtained in a study of blood T cells in healthy people across ages (dated by TCRdb to the mid-2010s). Regarding the study in general: In model experiments, roughly one uniquely barcoded TCR beta cDNA molecule per two T cells was captured by template switching. Using the same blood draw, the study looked at two additional independent replicas of 1 million unique cDNA reads for two donors, one aged 18 to 30 and the other aged 80 or older. Donors were grouped into four age groups: young (average 16 years), middle-aged (about 40), aged (over 55) and long-lived (around 80). To track age-related changes in TCR beta repertoire diversity, the study relied on deep sequencing normalized with unique cDNA molecular identifiers. To avoid experimental bias, donors of different ages were randomly spread across the sequencing lanes. General conclusions and limits of the study: Because donor CMV infection status was unknown, age-related changes in expanded clonotypes were potentially confounded. Bulk unsorted PBMC profiling prevented conclusive comparison of naive and antigen-experienced compartments. There was a strong correlation between observed TCR beta diversity and the percentage of naive T cells measured by flow cytometry. As age increased, observed TCR beta diversity per million T cells dropped in a roughly linear way, and a significant reduction was already evident by age 40. The long-lived group showed more naive CD4+ T cells, fewer expanded clones and increased TCR diversity than the aged group, suggesting age selection. Estimates of total diversity based on one million sequenced T cells were regarded as lower bounds and as underestimates.

This clonotype was obtained from a man between 65 and 85 years old in good health. The chain couples TRBV15 to TRBJ2-7; TRBD2 is a possible D gene, resting on 5 matching bases. The sample comprised blood. The CDR3 sequence is CATSRDILVGVEQYF. The nucleotide sequence is given as TGTGCCACCAGCAGAGATATTTTGGTGGGAGTCGAGCAGTACTTC.